This T cell receptor (beta chain) emerged from a study of blood T cell repertoires in COVID-19. Study summary: Samples came from the United States, Italy and Spain, spanning acute and convalescent COVID-19. PBMCs, B-cell-depleted T cells, or T cells were the source of the cDNA or gDNA that made up the material.

Study processing details: Nucleated cell number was recorded as an estimate derived from reference gene primer amplification. Profiling relied on immunoSEQ multiplex PCR, and the TCRdb table lists in-frame clones only, not all of them. V, J and clone size are taken as reported in that table, and D and trimming were inferred from the DNA itself. This sample has about 130,000 clones, with 84% found just once. This CDR3 comprises 16 residues. CDR1 is SGHVS, CDR2 FQNEAQ, per germline. Losses at the gene ends were 1 base for V and 2 bases for J; bases not matched to a gene: 2. The J gene is TRBJ1-5, the V gene TRBV7-8, with 10 bases fitting TRBD1. Material for sequencing was peripheral blood. The TCR comes from a woman aged 25 to 39 who had recovered from COVID-19. DNA for the CDR3: TGTGCCAGCAGCTTAGGTGGGACAGGGGGCAATCAGCCCCAGCATTTT. Translation: CASSLGGTGGNQPQHF. Drawing the rest from reference TRBV7-8 and TRBJ1-5, the complete variable domain is GAGVSQSPRYKVAKRGQDVALRCDPISGHVSLFWYQQALGQGPEFLTYFQNEAQLDKSGLPSDRFFAERPEGSVSTLKIQRTQQEDSAVYLCASSLGGTGGNQPQHFGDGTRLSIL.